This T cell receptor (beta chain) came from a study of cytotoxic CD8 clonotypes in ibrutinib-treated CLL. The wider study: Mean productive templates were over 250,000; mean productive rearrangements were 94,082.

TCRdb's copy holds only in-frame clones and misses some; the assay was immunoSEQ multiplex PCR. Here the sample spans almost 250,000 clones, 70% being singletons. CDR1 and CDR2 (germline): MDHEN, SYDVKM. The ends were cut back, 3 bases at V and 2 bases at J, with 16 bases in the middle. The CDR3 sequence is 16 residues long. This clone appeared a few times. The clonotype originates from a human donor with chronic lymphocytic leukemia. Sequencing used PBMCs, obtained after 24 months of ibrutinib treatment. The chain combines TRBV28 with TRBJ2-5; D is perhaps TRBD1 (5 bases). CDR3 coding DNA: TGTGCCAGCAGTTTCCCCGGTGGCAGGGCGCAAGAGACCCAGTACTTC. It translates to CASSFPGGRAQETQYF.